The 30 T cell receptor beta chains given below trace back to one sample, sequenced in a study of blood T cell repertoires in COVID-19. The assay was immunoSEQ multiplex PCR, and TCRdb's table has in-frame clones only and misses some. The table includes about 260,000 clones, about 88% detected once. Source material: peripheral blood. Receptors originate from a man aged 25-45 years with active or convalescent COVID-19.

This sequence joins TRBV7-6 and TRBJ1-1; 9 bases align to TRBD1. The CDR3 runs to 16 residues. Germline lookup yields CDR1 SGHVS and CDR2 FNYEAQ. V shed 1 base, J shed 1 base, and the junction held 4 bases outside the gene matches. CDR3 amino acids: CASSLGQGESNTEAFF. The CDR3 bases are TGTGCCAGCAGCTTAGGACAGGGGGAATCGAACACTGAAGCTTTCTTT.

The chain employs TRBV11-3 and TRBJ2-2, with 8 bases matching TRBD2. J was trimmed by 0 bases and V by 1 base; bases with no gene match: 1. Germline V gene sequence: CDR1 SGHNT, CDR2 YENEEA. The CDR3 length is 16 residues. The CDR3 bases are TGTGCCAGCAGCTTAGCGGGGGGGCCGAACACCGGGGAGCTGTTTTTT. Its translation: CASSLAGGPNTGELFF.

This clone was seen at least ten times. The chain couples TRBV10-2 to TRBJ1-1, with D unresolved. CDR3 length: 13 residues. V lost 3 bases and J lost 4, with 9 bases in between. Germline CDR1 reads WSHSY; CDR2 reads SAAADI. CDR3 protein: CASSEEGFTEAFF. The CDR3 DNA follows: TGCGCCAGCAGTGAAGAGGGATTCACTGAAGCTTTCTTT.

The CDR3: CASRNRQGAQETQYF. Here the CDR3 DNA reads TGTGCCAGCAGAAATAGACAGGGGGCTCAAGAGACCCAGTACTTC. The rearrangement uses TRBV5-8 and TRBJ2-5; the match to TRBD1 covers 10 bases. Trimming cost V 5 bases and J 2 bases; bases outside gene matches: 6. Germline V gene data show CDR1 as SGHTS and CDR2 as YDEGEE. The CDR3 consists of 15 residues.

J is TRBJ1-2 and V is TRBV6-6; D is unresolved. In germline, CDR1 is MNHNY, CDR2 SVGAGI (reference sequence). Trimming pared 4 bases from V and 8 bases from J, leaving 20 bases between. The CDR3 contains 15 residues. The CDR3 DNA follows: TGTGCCAGCAGTTCCACGACACTCCCGGTAGAGGGCTACACCTTC. This encodes CASSSTTLPVEGYTF.

The chain recombines TRBV5-4 with TRBJ2-3; D may be TRBD2 (5 bases). The CDR3 extends over 14 amino acids. CDR1 and CDR2 from the germline V gene are SGHNT and YYREEE (reference sequence). The V end lost 0 bases, the J end lost 3 bases, and 8 bases lay between the germline ends. CDR3 DNA sequence: TGTGCCAGCAGCTTGGCCGGGATAACAGATACGCAGTATTTT. Protein: CASSLAGITDTQYF.

In nucleotides, the CDR3 is TGTGCCAGTAGTATAGACCTTCTCGGGCAGCCCCAGCATTTT. This gives the protein CASSIDLLGQPQHF. The rearrangement joins TRBV19 to TRBJ1-5; D gene ambiguous. This CDR3 has 14 residues. V was shortened by 0 bases and J by 7 bases, with 10 bases between the two germline ends. CDR1 and CDR2 (germline): LNHDA, SQIVND (reference sequence).

The gene calls are TRBV7-2 and TRBJ2-3; 10 bases map to TRBD2. The CDR3 covers 16 residues. Germline V CDR1 and CDR2: SGHTA, FQGNSA. V shed 4 bases, J shed 4 bases, and the junction held 8 bases outside the gene matches. CDR3 nucleotide sequence: TGTGCCAGCAGCTCCCTAAGTCTAGCGGGGGCAGATACGCAGTATTTT. It translates to CASSSLSLAGADTQYF.

This clone came up once. J is TRBJ2-1 and V is TRBV7-3; the match to TRBD2 covers 13 bases. V lost 5 bases to trimming and J lost 5 bases; unmatched junction nucleotides: 3. The CDR3 spans 15 residues. Germline V gene sequence: CDR1 SGHTA, CDR2 FQGTGA. The chain's CDR3 is CASSQLAGGNNEQFF. As DNA, the CDR3 is TGTGCCAGCAGCCAACTAGCGGGGGGGAACAATGAGCAGTTCTTC.

CDR3 sequence (DNA): TGTGCCAGCAGCTTAGCGGGAGGTTCGGCCGGGGAGCTGTTTTTT. Translated: CASSLAGGSAGELFF. V gene TRBV7-6 combines with J gene TRBJ2-2, with a tentative D call TRBD2 (6 bases). V dropped 0 bases and J dropped 6 bases, with 11 bases sitting between them. Germline V CDR1 and CDR2: SGHVS, FNYEAQ. The CDR3 sequence is 15 residues long.

The chain links TRBV30 to TRBJ1-1, with D unclear. The germline CDR1 and CDR2 sequences are GTSNPN and SVGIG (reference sequence). Trimming shortened V by 5 bases and J by 1 base, and 17 bases separated the two germline ends. This CDR3 region has 15 residues. CDR3 loop: CAWGIGVEGNTEAFF. In DNA form, the CDR3 reads TGTGCCTGGGGTATTGGAGTTGAAGGGAACACTGAAGCTTTCTTT.

The chain is built from TRBV27 and TRBJ2-7; 8 bases align to TRBD2. V trimming: 8 bases; J trimming: 2 bases; junction bases outside the gene matches: 11. Per germline, CDR1 MNHEY and CDR2 SMNVEV (reference sequence). This CDR3 spans 15 amino acids. CDR3 region: CASAPRSGSTYEQYF. In DNA form, the CDR3 reads TGTGCCAGCGCCCCCCGGAGCGGGAGTACCTACGAGCAGTACTTC.

The genes are TRBV11-2 and TRBJ2-1; the D gene is possibly TRBD1 (5 bases). V shed 3 bases and J shed 9 bases, with 18 bases lying between them. The germline V gene has CDR1 SGHAT and CDR2 FQNNGV. This CDR3 is 15 amino acids long. CDR3 nucleotides: TGTGCCAGCAGCTTTGCAATTAAGGGGCTCGGTGAGCAGTTCTTC. This translates into CASSFAIKGLGEQFF.

The CDR3 region is CASGPRAYSNQPQHF. DNA of the CDR3: TGTGCCAGCGGTCCGAGGGCCTATAGCAATCAGCCCCAGCATTTT. The rearrangement joins TRBV27 to TRBJ1-5; D remains ambiguous. CDR3 length: 15 amino acids. Germline V gene lookup returns CDR1 MNHEY and CDR2 SMNVEV (reference sequence). V shed 8 bases and J shed 0 bases, with 14 bases lying between them.

This sequence joins TRBV5-8 and TRBJ2-5; 10 nucleotides match TRBD2. V gave up 0 bases and J gave up 5 bases; unmatched junction bases: 10. This CDR3 region has 17 residues. Germline V gene data show CDR1 as SGHTS and CDR2 as YDEGEE. The CDR3 bases are TGTGCCAGCAGCTTGGGTTTTTCTAGCGGGGGTAGCGAGACCCAGTACTTC. Amino acid sequence: CASSLGFSSGGSETQYF.

This clone came up once. This sequence joins TRBV19 and TRBJ2-7; tentative D call: TRBD2 (6 bases). There are 13 residues in the CDR3. CDR1 and CDR2 (germline): LNHDA, SQIVND (reference sequence). V was cut by 6 bases and J by 2 bases, with 11 bases left in between. In nucleotides, the CDR3 is TGTGCCAGTAGGAAAGCGGGCGCCTACGAGCAGTACTTC. Translating it yields CASRKAGAYEQYF.

J is TRBJ1-1 and V is TRBV19; D is uncertain. Trimming removed 0 bases from V and 11 bases from J, with 16 bases in between. The CDR3 runs 14 residues. CDR1 and CDR2 from the germline V gene are LNHDA and SQIVND (reference sequence). The CDR3 protein is CASSIDPSVAEAFF. The CDR3 nucleotides read TGTGCCAGTAGTATAGATCCCTCGGTGGCGGAGGCTTTCTTT. Together with reference TRBV19 and TRBJ1-1, the CDR3 gives the full variable domain: DGGITQSPKYLFRKEGQNVTLSCEQNLNHDAMYWYRQDPGQGLRLIYYSQIVNDFQKGDIAEGYSVSREKKESFPLTVTSAQKNPTAFYLCASSIDPSVAEAFFGQGTRLTVV.

The rearrangement uses TRBV19 and TRBJ2-2; TRBD2 aligns across 10 bases. Germline trimming cut 4 bases from V and 6 bases from J; bases unmatched to any gene: 8. This CDR3 comprises 16 residues. CDR1 is LNHDA and CDR2 is SQIVND in the germline V gene (reference sequence). CDR3 nucleotides: TGTGCCAGTAGTAGGGATCTGGGGACTAGCGCCGGGGAGCTGTTTTTT. Protein sequence: CASSRDLGTSAGELFF.

The chain links TRBV11-3 to TRBJ2-1; TRBD2 matches 10 bases. After removal of 3 bases from V and 5 bases from J, the junction contained 7 bases not matched to a gene. Germline assignment: CDR1 SGHNT and CDR2 YENEEA. The CDR3 runs 16 residues. DNA for the CDR3: TGTGCCAGCAGCTTGAGACTAGCGGGTGGAAACAATGAGCAGTTCTTC. Its translation is CASSLRLAGGNNEQFF.

V is TRBV5-1 and J is TRBJ1-3; D may be TRBD1 (6 bases). The CDR3 sequence is 15 residues long. Trimming stripped 5 bases from V and 3 bases from J, with 15 bases between. The germline V gene has CDR1 SGHRS and CDR2 YFSETQ. The CDR3 nucleotides read TGCGCCAGCAGACAGGACAGTACTATTGGAAACACCATATATTTT. Its translation: CASRQDSTIGNTIYF.

This chain links TRBV5-1 with TRBJ2-7; a possible D gene is TRBD1 (5 bases). Trimming removed 4 bases at V and 6 bases at J, with 14 bases between. CDR3 size: 13 residues. In germline, CDR1 is SGHRS, CDR2 YFSETQ. The CDR3 spells CASSLQQDREQYF. The CDR3 DNA follows: TGCGCCAGCAGCCTCCAACAGGACCGCGAGCAGTACTTC.

V usage is TRBV30 and J usage is TRBJ1-2, with TRBD1 identical over 8 bases. The J segment lost 8 bases and the V segment lost 4 bases, leaving 12 bases of the junction unmatched. The CDR3 extends over 14 amino acids. Germline V lookup: CDR1 GTSNPN, CDR2 SVGIG (reference sequence). Written as DNA, the CDR3 is TGTGCCTGGAAGTGGGGGACGACAGGGGCCGGCTACACCTTC. Translation: CAWKWGTTGAGYTF. The whole variable domain, remainder taken from reference TRBV30 and TRBJ1-2, is SQTIHQWPATLVQPVGSPLSLECTVEGTSNPNLYWYRQAAGRGLQLLFYSVGIGQISSEVPQNLSASRPQDRQFILSSKKLLLSDSGFYLCAWKWGTTGAGYTFGSGTRLTVV.

In DNA form, the CDR3 reads TGTGCCAGTAGTTCAGGGGCCTCCTACGAGCAGTACTTC. Translation: CASSSGASYEQYF. The chain links TRBV19 to TRBJ2-7; tentative D call: TRBD1 (6 bases). The V end lost 5 bases, the J end lost 0 bases, and 8 bases lay between the germline ends. Looked up from germline, CDR1 is LNHDA and CDR2 is SQIVND (reference sequence). The CDR3 loop spans 13 amino acids.

V is TRBV27 and J is TRBJ2-1, with TRBD1 matching 8 bases. The CDR3 runs to 13 residues. Germline assignment: CDR1 MNHEY and CDR2 SMNVEV (reference sequence). V was clipped by 5 bases and J by 7 bases; unmatched bases: 4. CDR3 residues: CASSRTGYNEQFF. The CDR3 DNA is TGTGCCAGCAGTCGGACAGGGTATAATGAGCAGTTCTTC.

The CDR3 DNA reads TGTGCCAGCAGTTTAAGGGGCAGGGAGGCAGATGGCTACACCTTC. It is translated as CASSLRGREADGYTF. The V and J genes are TRBV27 and TRBJ1-2; a possible D gene is TRBD1 (5 bases). Germline V gene lookup returns CDR1 MNHEY and CDR2 SMNVEV (reference sequence). Trimming left V 2 bases short and J 6 bases short, with 16 bases between. The length of the CDR3 is 15 residues.

The chain employs TRBV18 and TRBJ2-5; D is unresolved. The germline V gene has CDR1 KGHSH and CDR2 LQKENI. V lost 3 bases and J lost 0, with 8 bases in between. The CDR3 consists of 14 residues. The CDR3 coding sequence is TGTGCCAGCTCACCCCTCCAGTACCAAGAGACCCAGTACTTC. Translating gives CASSPLQYQETQYF. Variable domain in full (rest from reference TRBV18 and TRBJ2-5): NAGVMQNPRHLVRRRGQEARLRCSPMKGHSHVYWYRQLPEEGLKFMVYLQKENIIDESGMPKERFSAEFPKEGPSILRIQQVVRGDSAAYFCASSPLQYQETQYFGPGTRLLVL.

V gene TRBV5-1 combines with J gene TRBJ2-1; 10 bases align to TRBD2. CDR1 SGHRS and CDR2 YFSETQ come from the germline V gene. V shed 5 bases, J shed 0 bases, and the junction held 5 bases outside the gene matches. The CDR3 runs 16 residues. The CDR3 DNA is TGCGCCAGCAGTTCACTAGCGGGGCCCTCCTACAATGAGCAGTTCTTC. The encoded protein is CASSSLAGPSYNEQFF.

This clone has just one count. The chain is built from TRBV29-1 and TRBJ1-1, with a tentative D call TRBD1 (6 bases). Deletions cut 8 bases from V and 3 bases from J, with 19 bases between. The CDR3 sequence is 14 residues long. Germline assignment: CDR1 SQVTM and CDR2 ANQGSEA. CDR3 nucleotides: TGCAGCTCAGTCGTCCAGGGGCGATACACTGAAGCTTTCTTT. The encoded protein is CSSVVQGRYTEAFF.

The sample holds one count of this clone. CDR3 DNA: TGTGCCAGCAGGGACGGACTAGCGGGGGACGAGACCCAGTACTTC. As protein: CASRDGLAGDETQYF. The chain employs TRBV6-6 and TRBJ2-5, with 13 bases matching TRBD2. Germline lookup yields CDR1 MNHNY and CDR2 SVGAGI (reference sequence). J was trimmed by 5 bases and V by 6 bases; bases with no gene match: 6. The CDR3 contains 15 residues.

The chain couples TRBV13 to TRBJ2-3; D gene uncertain. The CDR3 is made up of 15 amino acids. V was clipped by 0 bases and J by 1 base, with 8 bases between them. Germline V lookup: CDR1 PRHDT, CDR2 FYEKMQ (reference sequence). CDR3 sequence reads: CASSLGGSRTDTQYF. The CDR3, as DNA: TGTGCCAGCAGCTTAGGTGGCAGTCGCACAGATACGCAGTATTTT.